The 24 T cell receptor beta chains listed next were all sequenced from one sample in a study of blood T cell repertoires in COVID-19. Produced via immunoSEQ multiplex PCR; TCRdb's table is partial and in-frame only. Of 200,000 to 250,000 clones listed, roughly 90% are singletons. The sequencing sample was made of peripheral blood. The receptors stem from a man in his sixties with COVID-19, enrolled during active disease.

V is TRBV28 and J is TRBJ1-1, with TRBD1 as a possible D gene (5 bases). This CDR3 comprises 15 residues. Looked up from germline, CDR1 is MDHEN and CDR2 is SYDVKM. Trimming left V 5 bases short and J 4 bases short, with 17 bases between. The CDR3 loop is CASSPRGRVGTEAFF. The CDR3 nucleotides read TGTGCCAGCAGTCCGCGGGGCAGGGTCGGCACTGAAGCTTTCTTT.

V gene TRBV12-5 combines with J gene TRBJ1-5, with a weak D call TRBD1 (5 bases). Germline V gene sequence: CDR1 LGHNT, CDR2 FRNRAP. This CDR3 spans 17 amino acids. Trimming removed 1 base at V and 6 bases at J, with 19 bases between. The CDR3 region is CASGLEPSPGVTQPQHF. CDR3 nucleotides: TGTGCTAGTGGTTTGGAACCCAGCCCGGGGGTGACTCAGCCCCAGCATTTT.

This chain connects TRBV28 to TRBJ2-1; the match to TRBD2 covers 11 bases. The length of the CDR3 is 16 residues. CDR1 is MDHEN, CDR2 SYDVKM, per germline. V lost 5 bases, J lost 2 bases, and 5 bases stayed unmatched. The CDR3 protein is CASSPILAGAYNEQFF. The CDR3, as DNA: TGTGCCAGCAGTCCAATACTAGCGGGAGCCTACAATGAGCAGTTCTTC.

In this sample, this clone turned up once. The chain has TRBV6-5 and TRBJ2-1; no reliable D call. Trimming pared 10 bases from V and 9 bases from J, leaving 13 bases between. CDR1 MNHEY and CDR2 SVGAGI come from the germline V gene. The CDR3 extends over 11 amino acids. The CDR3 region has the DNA TGTGCCACAGCGACTGGCTCTGAGCAGTTCTTC. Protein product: CATATGSEQFF.

The CDR3 region is CASSLLDFSSYNEQFF. The CDR3 coding sequence is TGTGCCAGCAGCCTACTCGACTTTAGCTCCTACAATGAGCAGTTCTTC. The gene calls are TRBV6-2 or TRBV6-3 and TRBJ2-1; no clear D. CDR3 length: 16 residues. From germline, CDR1 is MNHEY and CDR2 SVGEGT. The ends were cut back, 6 bases at V and 0 bases at J, with 15 bases in the middle.

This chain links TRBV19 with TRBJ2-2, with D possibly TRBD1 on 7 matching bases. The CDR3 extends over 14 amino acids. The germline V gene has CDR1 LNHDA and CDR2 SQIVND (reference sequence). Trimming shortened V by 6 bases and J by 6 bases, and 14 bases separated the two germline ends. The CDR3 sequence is CASRTDRRAGELFF. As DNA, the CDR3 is TGTGCCAGTAGGACGGACAGGAGGGCCGGGGAGCTGTTTTTT.

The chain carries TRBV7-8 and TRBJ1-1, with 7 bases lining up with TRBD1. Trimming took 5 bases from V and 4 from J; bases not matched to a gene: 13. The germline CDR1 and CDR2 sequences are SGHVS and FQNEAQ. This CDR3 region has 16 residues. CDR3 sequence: CASSAWTTGVGTEAFF. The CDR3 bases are TGTGCCAGCAGCGCGTGGACCACAGGGGTCGGCACTGAAGCTTTCTTT.

The CDR3 DNA reads as TGCGCCAGCAGCTTGGCCGGCCTTAGAGGCGGAAACACCATATATTTT. It codes for CASSLAGLRGGNTIYF. This chain links TRBV5-1 with TRBJ1-3, with unresolved D. Trimming stripped 0 bases from V and 4 bases from J, with 14 bases between. This CDR3 has 16 residues. Germline CDR1 reads SGHRS; CDR2 reads YFSETQ.

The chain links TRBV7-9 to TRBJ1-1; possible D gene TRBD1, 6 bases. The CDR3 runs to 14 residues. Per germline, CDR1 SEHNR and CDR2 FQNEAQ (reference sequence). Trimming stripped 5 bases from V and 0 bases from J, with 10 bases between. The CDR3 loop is CASSMDSLNTEAFF. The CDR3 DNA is TGTGCCAGCAGCATGGACAGCTTGAACACTGAAGCTTTCTTT.

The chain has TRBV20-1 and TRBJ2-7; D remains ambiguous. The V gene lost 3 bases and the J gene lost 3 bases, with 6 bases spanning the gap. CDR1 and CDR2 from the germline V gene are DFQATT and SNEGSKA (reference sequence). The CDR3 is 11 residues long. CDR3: CSARNGYEQYF. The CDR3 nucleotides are TGCAGTGCTAGGAACGGCTACGAGCAGTACTTC.

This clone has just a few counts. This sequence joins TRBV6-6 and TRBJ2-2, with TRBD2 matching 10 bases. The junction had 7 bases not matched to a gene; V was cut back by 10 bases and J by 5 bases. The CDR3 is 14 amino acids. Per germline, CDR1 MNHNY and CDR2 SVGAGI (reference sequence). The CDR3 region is CAIPGTSATGELFF. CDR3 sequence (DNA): TGTGCCATACCCGGGACTAGCGCGACCGGGGAGCTGTTTTTT.

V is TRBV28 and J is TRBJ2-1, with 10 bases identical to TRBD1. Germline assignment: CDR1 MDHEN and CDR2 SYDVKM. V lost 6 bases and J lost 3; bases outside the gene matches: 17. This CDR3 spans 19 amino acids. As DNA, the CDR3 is TGTGCCAGCAGAGACAGAGCCGGGGTGGACAGGGGGGACTACAATGAGCAGTTCTTC. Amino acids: CASRDRAGVDRGDYNEQFF.

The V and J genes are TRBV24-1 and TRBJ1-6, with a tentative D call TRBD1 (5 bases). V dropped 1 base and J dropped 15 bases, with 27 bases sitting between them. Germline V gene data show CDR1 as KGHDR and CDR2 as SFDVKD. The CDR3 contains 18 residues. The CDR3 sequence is CATSDLTRHRTRGLVLHF. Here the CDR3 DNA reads TGTGCCACCAGTGATTTAACTCGACACCGGACGAGGGGACTCGTCCTCCACTTT.

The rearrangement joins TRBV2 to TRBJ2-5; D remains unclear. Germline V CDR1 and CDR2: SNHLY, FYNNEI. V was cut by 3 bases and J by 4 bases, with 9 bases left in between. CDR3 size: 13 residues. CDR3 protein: CASSDAGSETQYF. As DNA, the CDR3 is TGTGCCAGCAGTGACGCAGGTTCAGAGACCCAGTACTTC.

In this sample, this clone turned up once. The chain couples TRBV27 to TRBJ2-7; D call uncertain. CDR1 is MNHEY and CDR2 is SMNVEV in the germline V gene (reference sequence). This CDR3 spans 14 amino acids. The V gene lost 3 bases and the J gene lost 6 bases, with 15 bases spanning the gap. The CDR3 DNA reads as TGTGCCAGCAGTTTCCGCTTGGCTAGGTCCGAGCAGTACTTC. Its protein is CASSFRLARSEQYF.

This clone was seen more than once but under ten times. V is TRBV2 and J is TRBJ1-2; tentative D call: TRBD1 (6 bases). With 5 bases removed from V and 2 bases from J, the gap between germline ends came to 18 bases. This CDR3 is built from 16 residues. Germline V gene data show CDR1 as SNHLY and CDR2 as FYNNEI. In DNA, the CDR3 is TGTGCCAGCAGTCCCTCCGGGGGGCGGGTAAACTATGGCTACACCTTC. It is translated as CASSPSGGRVNYGYTF. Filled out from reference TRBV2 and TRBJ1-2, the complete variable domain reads EPEVTQTPSHQVTQMGQEVILRCVPISNHLYFYWYRQILGQKVEFLVSFYNNEISEKSEIFDDQFSVERPDGSNFTLKIRSTKLEDSAMYFCASSPSGGRVNYGYTFGSGTRLTVV.

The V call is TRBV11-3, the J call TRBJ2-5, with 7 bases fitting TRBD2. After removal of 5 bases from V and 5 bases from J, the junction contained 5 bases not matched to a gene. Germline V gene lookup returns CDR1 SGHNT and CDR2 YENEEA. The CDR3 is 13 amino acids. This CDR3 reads CASSPGGGETQYF. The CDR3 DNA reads TGTGCCAGCAGCCCCGGCGGGGGTGAGACCCAGTACTTC.

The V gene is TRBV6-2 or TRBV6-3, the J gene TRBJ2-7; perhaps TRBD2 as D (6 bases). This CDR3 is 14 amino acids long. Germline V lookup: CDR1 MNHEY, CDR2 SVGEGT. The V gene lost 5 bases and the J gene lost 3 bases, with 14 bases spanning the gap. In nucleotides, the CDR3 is TGTGCCAGCAGTCGGGACTCCCTCGACTACGAGCAGTACTTC. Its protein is CASSRDSLDYEQYF.

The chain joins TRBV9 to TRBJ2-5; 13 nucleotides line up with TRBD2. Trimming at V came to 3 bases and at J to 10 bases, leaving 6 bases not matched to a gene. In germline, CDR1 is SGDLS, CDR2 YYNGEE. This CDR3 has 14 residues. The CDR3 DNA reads TGTGCCAGCAGCGACGGGGGACTAGCGGGGAACCAGTACTTC. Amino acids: CASSDGGLAGNQYF.

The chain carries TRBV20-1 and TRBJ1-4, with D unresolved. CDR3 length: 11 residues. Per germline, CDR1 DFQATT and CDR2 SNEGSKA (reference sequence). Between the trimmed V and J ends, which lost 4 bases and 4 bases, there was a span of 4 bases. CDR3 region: CSAKRNEKLFF. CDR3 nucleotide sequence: TGCAGTGCTAAGCGTAATGAAAAACTGTTTTTT.

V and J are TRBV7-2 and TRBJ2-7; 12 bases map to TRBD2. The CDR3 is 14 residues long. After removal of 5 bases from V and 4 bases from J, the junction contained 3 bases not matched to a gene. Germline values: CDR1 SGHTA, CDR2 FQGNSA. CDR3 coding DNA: TGTGCCAGCAGCGAGACTAGCGGGAGATACGAGCAGTACTTC. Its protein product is CASSETSGRYEQYF.

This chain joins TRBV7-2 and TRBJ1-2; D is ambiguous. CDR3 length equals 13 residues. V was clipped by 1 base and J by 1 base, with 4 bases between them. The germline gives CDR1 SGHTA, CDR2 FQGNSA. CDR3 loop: CASSLDSNYGYTF. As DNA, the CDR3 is TGTGCCAGCAGCTTAGACAGTAACTATGGCTACACCTTC.

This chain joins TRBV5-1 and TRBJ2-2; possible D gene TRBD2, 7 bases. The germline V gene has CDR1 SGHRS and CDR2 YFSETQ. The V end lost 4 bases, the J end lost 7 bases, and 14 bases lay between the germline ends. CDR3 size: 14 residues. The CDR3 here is CASSRGAPLGELFF. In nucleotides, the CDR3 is TGCGCCAGCAGCCGGGGGGCCCCCCTCGGGGAGCTGTTTTTT.

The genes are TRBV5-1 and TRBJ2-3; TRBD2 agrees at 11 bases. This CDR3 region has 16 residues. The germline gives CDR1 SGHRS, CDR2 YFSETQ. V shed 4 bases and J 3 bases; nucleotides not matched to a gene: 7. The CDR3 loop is CASSPNPSGGTDTQYF. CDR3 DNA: TGCGCCAGCAGCCCGAATCCTAGCGGGGGGACAGATACGCAGTATTTT.